The source of this T cell receptor (beta chain) is a study of blood T cell repertoires in COVID-19. In the study overall: Donors in the United States, Italy and Spain gave samples during acute or convalescent COVID-19.

CDR1 MNHNS and CDR2 SASEGT come from the germline V gene. CDR3 length: 15 residues. With V trimmed by 3 bases and J by 9 bases, 6 bases remained unmatched. Living in 25 or so US areas, the participants were between roughly 18 and 90 years of age. Within 2 weeks of study entry, exposed participants had contacted a PCR-confirmed or clinician-diagnosed COVID-19 case. This table comes from immunoSEQ multiplex PCR, and its TCRdb copy is limited to in-frame clones, with some not included. The sample consists of 180,000 or so clones, roughly three quarters of them appearing once. The gene calls are TRBV6-1 and TRBJ1-6; TRBD1 aligns across 9 bases. This sequence was found in a man in his sixties who had been exposed to COVID-19. Sequencing was carried out using PBMCs or T cells enriched from blood (not recorded which). CDR3 coding DNA: TGTGCCAGCAGTGAGAGGACAGGGGCCAGTTCACCCCTCCACTTT. Protein sequence: CASSERTGASSPLHF.